A selection of T cell receptor beta chains follows, all from one sample in a study of blood T cell repertoires in COVID-19. The assay was immunoSEQ multiplex PCR, and TCRdb's table has in-frame clones only and misses some. This sample yields about 75,000 clones, of which 60% to 85% are seen a single time; about 5.4% belongs to the top ten. The material sequenced was peripheral blood. Every receptor here comes from an elderly woman with active or convalescent COVID-19. The CDR3 runs from the conserved cysteine through the conserved F or W. D genes are given only for firm matches.

V	D	CDR3
TRBV6-5	.	CASSYSGQGNEQFF
TRBV11-2	.	CASRRQNGDTQYF
TRBV28	TRBD1	CASSPTGQGATGYTF
TRBV18	TRBD1	CASSPQGAKVNEQFF
TRBV30	.	CAWTVDWKLNYGYTF
TRBV2	TRBD2	CASSETSGGTGELFF
TRBV2	TRBD1	CASSALGQGDEQYF
TRBV5-4	TRBD1	CASSRTGLSGANVLTF
TRBV15	TRBD2	CATSRGGLAGTEEQYF
TRBV7-2	TRBD2	CASSLAGGDAYEQYF
TRBV7-2	.	CASSSRSSYEQYF
TRBV9	.	CASSVVASRYNEQFF
TRBV5-8	TRBD1	CASSSGQGDYNEQFF
TRBV7-2	TRBD2	CASSAPGTSGISDTQYF
TRBV30	TRBD1	CAWSKRDRLNTEAFF
TRBV27	TRBD1	CASSVQTGASYNEQFF
TRBV4-2	.	CASSQDVGGDNSPLHF
TRBV28	TRBD2	CASTLASGSPNEQFF
TRBV29-1	.	CSALIGYGYTF
TRBV4-3	.	CASSQVQGRDQPQHF
TRBV10-2	.	CASSDRGRANYGYTF
TRBV7-9	TRBD1	CASSRQGYEAFF
TRBV2	TRBD2	CASRRGEGETQYF
TRBV6-5	.	CASGTGNTEAFF
TRBV28	TRBD1	CASSWTGRSYEQYF
TRBV24-1	TRBD1	CATRAKGATEAFF
TRBV20-1	TRBD1	CSASPAGGLHF
TRBV6-6	.	CASRGGELLGNTIYF
TRBV7-9	.	CASSLYRGDNYGYTF